This T cell receptor (beta chain) was identified during a study of control samples from healthy donors and cancer patients. This CDR3 spans 14 amino acids. CDR1 and CDR2 from the germline V gene are SGHKS and YYEKEE (reference sequence). After removal of 3 bases from V and 4 bases from J, the junction contained 6 bases not matched to a gene. TCRdb's copy holds only in-frame clones and misses some; the assay was immunoSEQ multiplex PCR. The table lists 150,000 to 200,000 clones, about 92% of them singletons. The source of this sequence is a man aged 25-45 years in good health. This chain connects TRBV5-5 to TRBJ1-2; TRBD1 matches at 7 bases. Sequencing input: blood. The CDR3 sequence is CASSWGTEVYGYTF. The CDR3 DNA is TGTGCCAGCAGCTGGGGGACAGAAGTCTATGGCTACACCTTC. Together with reference TRBV5-5 and TRBJ1-2, the CDR3 gives the full variable domain: DAGVTQSPTHLIKTRGQQVTLRCSPISGHKSVSWYQQVLGQGPQFIFQYYEKEERGRGNFPDRFSARQFPNYSSELNVNALLLGDSALYLCASSWGTEVYGYTFGSGTRLTVV.